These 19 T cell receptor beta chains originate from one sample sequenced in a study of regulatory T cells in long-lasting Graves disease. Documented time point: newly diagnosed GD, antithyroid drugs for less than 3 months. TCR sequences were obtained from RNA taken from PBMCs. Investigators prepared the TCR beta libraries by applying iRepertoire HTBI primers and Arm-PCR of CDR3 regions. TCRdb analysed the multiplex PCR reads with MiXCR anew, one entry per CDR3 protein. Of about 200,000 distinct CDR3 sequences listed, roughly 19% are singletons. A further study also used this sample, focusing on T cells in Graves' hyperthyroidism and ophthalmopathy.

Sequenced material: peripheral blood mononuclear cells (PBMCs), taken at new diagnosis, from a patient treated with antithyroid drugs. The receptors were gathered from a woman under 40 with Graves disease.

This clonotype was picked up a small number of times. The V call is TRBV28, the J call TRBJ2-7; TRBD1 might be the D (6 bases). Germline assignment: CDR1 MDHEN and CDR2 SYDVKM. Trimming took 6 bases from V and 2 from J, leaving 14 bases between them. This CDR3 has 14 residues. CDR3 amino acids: CASSETGTTYEQYF. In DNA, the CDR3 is TGTGCCAGCAGCGAGACCGGGACAACCTACGAGCAGTACTTC.

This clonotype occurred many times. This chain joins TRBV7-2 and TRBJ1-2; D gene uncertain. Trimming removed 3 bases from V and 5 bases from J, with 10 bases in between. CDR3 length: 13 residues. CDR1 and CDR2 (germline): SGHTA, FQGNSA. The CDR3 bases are TGTGCCAGCAGCTTGGGGAGGGTTTATGGCTACACCTTC. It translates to CASSLGRVYGYTF.

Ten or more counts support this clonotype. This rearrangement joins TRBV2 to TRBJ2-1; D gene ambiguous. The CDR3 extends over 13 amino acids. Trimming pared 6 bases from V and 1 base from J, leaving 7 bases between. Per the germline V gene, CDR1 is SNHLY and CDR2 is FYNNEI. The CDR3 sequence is CASSTPSYNEQFF. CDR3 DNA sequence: TGTGCCAGCAGCACACCTTCCTACAATGAGCAGTTCTTC.

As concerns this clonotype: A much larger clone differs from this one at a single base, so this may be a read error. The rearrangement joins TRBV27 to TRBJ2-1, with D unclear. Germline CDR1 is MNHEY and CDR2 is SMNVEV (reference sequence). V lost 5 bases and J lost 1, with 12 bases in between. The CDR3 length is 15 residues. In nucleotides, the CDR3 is TGTGCCAGCAGTCCACGGATTACTTCCTACAATGAGCAGTTCTTC. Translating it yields CASSPRITSYNEQFF.

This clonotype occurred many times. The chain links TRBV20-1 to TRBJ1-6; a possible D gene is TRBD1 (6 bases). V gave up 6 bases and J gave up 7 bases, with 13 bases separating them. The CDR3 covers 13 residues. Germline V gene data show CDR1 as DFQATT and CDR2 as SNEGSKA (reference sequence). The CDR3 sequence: CSANRQVNSPLHF. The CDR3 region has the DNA TGCAGTGCCAACCGACAGGTCAATTCACCCCTCCACTTT.

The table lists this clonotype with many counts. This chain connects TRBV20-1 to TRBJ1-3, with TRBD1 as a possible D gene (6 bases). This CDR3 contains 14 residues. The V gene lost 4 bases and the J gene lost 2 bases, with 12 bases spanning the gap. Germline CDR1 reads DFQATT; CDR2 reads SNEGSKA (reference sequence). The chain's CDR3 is CSAKQGATGNTIYF. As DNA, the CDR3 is TGCAGTGCTAAACAGGGAGCGACTGGAAACACCATATATTTT.

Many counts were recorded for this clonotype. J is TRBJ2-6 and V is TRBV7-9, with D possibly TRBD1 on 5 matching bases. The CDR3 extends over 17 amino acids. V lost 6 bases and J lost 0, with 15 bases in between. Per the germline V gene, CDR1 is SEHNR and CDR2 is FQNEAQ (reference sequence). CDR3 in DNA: TGTGCCAGCAGAGGCCCAGACAGCCTCTCTGGGGCCAACGTCCTGACTTTC. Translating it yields CASRGPDSLSGANVLTF.

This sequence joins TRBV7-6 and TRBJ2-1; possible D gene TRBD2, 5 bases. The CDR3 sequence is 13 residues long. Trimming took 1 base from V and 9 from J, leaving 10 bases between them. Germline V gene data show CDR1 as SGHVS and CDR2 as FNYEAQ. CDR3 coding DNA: TGTGCCAGCAGCTTAGGTAGCGAGCCTGAGCAGTTCTTC. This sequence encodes CASSLGSEPEQFF.

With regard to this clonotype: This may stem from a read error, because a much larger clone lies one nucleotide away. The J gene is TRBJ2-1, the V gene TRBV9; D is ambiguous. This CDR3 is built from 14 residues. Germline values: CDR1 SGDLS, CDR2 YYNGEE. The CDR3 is CTSSVATAYNEQFF. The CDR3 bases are TGTACCAGCAGCGTAGCTACAGCCTACAATGAGCAGTTCTTC.

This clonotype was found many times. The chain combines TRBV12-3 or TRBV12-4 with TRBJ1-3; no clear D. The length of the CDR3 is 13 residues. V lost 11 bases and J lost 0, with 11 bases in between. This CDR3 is CAGGRNSGNTIYF. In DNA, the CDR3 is TGTGCCGGCGGACGTAACTCTGGAAACACCATATATTTT.

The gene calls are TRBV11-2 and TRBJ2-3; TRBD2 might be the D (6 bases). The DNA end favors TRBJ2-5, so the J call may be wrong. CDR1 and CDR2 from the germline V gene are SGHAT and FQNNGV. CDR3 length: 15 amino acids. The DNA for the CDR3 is TGTGCCAGCAGCTTAGATGGGGGGTCATGGGAGACCCAGTACTTC. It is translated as CASSLDGGSWETQYF.

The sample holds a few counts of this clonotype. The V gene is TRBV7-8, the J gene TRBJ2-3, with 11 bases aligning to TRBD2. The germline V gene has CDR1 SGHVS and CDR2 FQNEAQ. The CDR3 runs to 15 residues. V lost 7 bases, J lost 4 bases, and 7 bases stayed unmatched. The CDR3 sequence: CASISLAGGPDTQYF. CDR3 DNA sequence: TGTGCCAGCATTTCTTTAGCGGGAGGGCCAGATACGCAGTATTTT.

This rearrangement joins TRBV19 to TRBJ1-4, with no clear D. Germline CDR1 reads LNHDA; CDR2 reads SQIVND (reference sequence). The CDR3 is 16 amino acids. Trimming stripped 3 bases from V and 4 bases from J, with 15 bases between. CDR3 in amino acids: CASSITAGRSNEKLFF. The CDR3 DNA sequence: TGTGCCAGTAGTATCACCGCGGGAAGGAGTAATGAAAAACTGTTTTTT. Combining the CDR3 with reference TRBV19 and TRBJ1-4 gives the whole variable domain DGGITQSPKYLFRKEGQNVTLSCEQNLNHDAMYWYRQDPGQGLRLIYYSQIVNDFQKGDIAEGYSVSREKKESFPLTVTSAQKNPTAFYLCASSITAGRSNEKLFFGSGTQLSVL.

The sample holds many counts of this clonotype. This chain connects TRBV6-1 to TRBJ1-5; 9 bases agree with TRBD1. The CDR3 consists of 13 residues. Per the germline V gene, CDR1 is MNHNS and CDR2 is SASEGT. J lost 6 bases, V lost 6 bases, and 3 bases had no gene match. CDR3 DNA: TGTGCCAGCAGCGGACAGGGGAGTCAGCCCCAGCATTTT. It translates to CASSGQGSQPQHF.

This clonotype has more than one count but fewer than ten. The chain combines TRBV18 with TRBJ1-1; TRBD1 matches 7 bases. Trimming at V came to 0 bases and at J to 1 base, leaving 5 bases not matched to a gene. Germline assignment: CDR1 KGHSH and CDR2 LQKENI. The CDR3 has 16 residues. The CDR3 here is CASSPPQGERNTEAFF. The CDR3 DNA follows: TGTGCCAGCTCACCACCCCAGGGGGAGAGGAACACTGAAGCTTTCTTT.

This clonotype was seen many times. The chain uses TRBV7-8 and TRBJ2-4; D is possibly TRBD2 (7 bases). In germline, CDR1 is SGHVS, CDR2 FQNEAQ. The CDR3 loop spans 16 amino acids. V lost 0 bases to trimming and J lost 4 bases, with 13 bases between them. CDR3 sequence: CASSLAGASGKNIQYF. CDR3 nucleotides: TGTGCCAGCAGCTTAGCGGGGGCTAGCGGTAAAAACATTCAGTACTTC.

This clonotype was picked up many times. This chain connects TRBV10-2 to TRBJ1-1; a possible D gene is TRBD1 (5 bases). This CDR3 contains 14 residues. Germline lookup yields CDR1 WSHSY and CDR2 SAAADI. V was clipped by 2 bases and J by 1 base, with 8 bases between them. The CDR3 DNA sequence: TGCGCCAGCAGTGAGCCTGGGGGGAACACTGAAGCTTTCTTT. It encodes CASSEPGGNTEAFF.

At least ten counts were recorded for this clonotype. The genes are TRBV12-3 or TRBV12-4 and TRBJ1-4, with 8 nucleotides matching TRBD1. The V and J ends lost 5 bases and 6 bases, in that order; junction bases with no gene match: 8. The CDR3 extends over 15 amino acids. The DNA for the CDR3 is TGTGCCAGCAGTCTAGGACAGGGTACCTATGAAAAACTGTTTTTT. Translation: CASSLGQGTYEKLFF.

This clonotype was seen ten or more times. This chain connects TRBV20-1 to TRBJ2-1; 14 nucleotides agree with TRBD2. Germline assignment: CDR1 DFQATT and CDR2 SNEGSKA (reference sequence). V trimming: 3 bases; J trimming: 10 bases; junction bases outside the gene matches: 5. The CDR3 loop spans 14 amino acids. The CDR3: CSASAGTSGSEQFF. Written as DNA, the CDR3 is TGCAGTGCTAGTGCCGGGACTAGCGGGAGCGAGCAGTTCTTC.